Given below is one T cell receptor beta chain in context. The sample belongs to a study of blood T cell repertoires in COVID-19. Overall study: T cells, B-cell-depleted T cells, or PBMCs supplied cDNA or gDNA.

Using immunoSEQ multiplex PCR, the repertoire was profiled, and TCRdb retains in-frame clones only, with some absent. The sample holds 200,000 to 250,000 clones, around 84% seen once. The sequenced material came from PBMCs or T cells enriched from blood (not recorded which). This TCR was recovered from a woman between 40 and 55 years old who had recovered from COVID-19.

The CDR3 loop is CASSPRTGGYTF. The CDR3 DNA follows: TGTGCCAGCAGCCCTAGGACAGGAGGCTACACCTTC. The chain joins TRBV3-1 (or the pseudogene TRBV3-2) to TRBJ1-2, with 7 positions matching TRBD1. With 4 bases clipped from V and 8 bases from J, the junction kept 4 bases outside the gene matches. CDR1 LGHDT and CDR2 YNNKEL come from the germline V gene (reference sequence). The CDR3 is 12 amino acids.